This entry describes one TCR beta chain. Its target is not known. Germline values: CDR1 SGDLS, CDR2 YYNGEE. V was pared by 3 bases and J by 1 base, with 8 bases of the junction left unmatched. This CDR3 contains 16 residues. This sample is part of a study of cytomegalovirus exposure and HLA in healthy donors. Study conclusions and caveats: Rarity characterized most TCR sequences, yet some public TCRs appeared in many donors. Prior analysis indicated that the majority of TCR beta V segments exhibited productivity approximately 87% or approximately 30% of the time. TCR beta chain V- and J-gene trimming was linked, in a later analysis, to a missense variant in DCLRE1C.

The PCR employed 60 Vbeta primers together with 13 Jbeta primers. Assay used: immunoSEQ multiplex PCR; TCRdb lists only in-frame clones, some missing. Seen here are some 96,000 clones, 60% to 75% observed once, and the top ten hold roughly 3.2%. The sample comprised PBMCs. The sequence was obtained from a man in his fifties or sixties in good health and CMV-seronegative. The chain links TRBV9 to TRBJ2-3, with 7 bases aligning to TRBD2. In DNA form, the CDR3 reads TGTGCCAGCAGCGCCGAGCGGGGACTCGGCACAGATACGCAGTATTTT. Protein product: CASSAERGLGTDTQYF.